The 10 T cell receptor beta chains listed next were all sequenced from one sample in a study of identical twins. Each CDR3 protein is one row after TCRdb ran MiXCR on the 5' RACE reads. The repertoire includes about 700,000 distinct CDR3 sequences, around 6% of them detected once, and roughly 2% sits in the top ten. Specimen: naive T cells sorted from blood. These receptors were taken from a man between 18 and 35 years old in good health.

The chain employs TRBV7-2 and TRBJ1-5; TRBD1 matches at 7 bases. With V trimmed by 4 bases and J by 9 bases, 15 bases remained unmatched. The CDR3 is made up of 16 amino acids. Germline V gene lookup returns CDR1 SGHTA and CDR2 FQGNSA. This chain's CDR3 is CASSSYGATGDWPQHF. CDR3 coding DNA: TGTGCCAGCAGCTCTTACGGGGCAACAGGGGATTGGCCCCAGCATTTT.

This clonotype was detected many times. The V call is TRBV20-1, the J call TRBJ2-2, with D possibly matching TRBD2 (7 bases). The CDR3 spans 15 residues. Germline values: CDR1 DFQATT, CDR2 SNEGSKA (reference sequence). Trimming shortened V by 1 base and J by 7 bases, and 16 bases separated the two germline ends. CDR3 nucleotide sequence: TGCAGTGCTAGAGTCGCGGGGGCTTGGAGCGGGGAGCTGTTTTTT. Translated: CSARVAGAWSGELFF.

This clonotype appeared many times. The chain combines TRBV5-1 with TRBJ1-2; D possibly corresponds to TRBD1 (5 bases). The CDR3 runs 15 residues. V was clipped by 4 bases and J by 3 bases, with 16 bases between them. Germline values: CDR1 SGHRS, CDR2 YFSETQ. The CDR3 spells CASSPGLLDHYGYTF. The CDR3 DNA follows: TGCGCCAGCAGCCCGGGACTACTGGACCACTATGGCTACACCTTC.

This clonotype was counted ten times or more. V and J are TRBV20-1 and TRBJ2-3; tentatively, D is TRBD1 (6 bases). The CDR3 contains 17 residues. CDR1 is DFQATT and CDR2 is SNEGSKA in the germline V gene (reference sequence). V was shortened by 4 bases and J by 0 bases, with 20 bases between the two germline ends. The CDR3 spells CSAKKQGQPFSTDTQYF. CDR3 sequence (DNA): TGCAGTGCTAAAAAGCAGGGACAACCCTTTAGCACAGATACGCAGTATTTT.

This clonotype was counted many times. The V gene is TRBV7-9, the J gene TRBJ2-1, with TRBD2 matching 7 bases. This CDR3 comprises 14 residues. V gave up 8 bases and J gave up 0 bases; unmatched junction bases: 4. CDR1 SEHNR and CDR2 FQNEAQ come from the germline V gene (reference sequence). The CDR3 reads CASFRDYSYNEQFF. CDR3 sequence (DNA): TGTGCCAGCTTCCGGGACTACTCCTACAATGAGCAGTTCTTC.

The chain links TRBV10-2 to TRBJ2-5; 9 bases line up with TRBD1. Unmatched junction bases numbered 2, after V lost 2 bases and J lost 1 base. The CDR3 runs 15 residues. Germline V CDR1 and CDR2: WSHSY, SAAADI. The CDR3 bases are TGCGCCAGCAGTGAGGCGACAGGGGGCCAAGAGACCCAGTACTTC. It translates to CASSEATGGQETQYF.

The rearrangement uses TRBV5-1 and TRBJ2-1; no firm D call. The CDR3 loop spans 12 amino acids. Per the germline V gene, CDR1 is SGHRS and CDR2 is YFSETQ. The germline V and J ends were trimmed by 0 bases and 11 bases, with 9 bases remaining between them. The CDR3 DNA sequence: TGCGCCAGCAGCTTGGATCTTTATAAGCAGTTCTTC. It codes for CASSLDLYKQFF.

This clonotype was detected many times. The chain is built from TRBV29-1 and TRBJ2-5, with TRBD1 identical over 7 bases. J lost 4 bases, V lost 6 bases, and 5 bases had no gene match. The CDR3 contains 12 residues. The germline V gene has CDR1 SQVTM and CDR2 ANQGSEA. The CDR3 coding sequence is TGCAGCGTCAACGACAGGGTAGAGACCCAGTACTTC. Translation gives CSVNDRVETQYF. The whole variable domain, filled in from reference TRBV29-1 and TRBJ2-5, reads SAVISQKPSRDICQRGTSLTIQCQVDSQVTMMFWYRQQPGQSLTLIATANQGSEATYESGFVIDKFPISRPNLTFSTLTVSNMSPEDSSIYLCSVNDRVETQYFGPGTRLLVL.

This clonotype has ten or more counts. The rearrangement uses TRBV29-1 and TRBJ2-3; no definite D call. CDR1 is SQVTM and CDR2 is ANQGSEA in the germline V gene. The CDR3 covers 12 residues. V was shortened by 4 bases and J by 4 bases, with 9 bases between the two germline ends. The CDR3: CSVGSWADTQYF. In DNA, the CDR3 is TGCAGCGTTGGATCGTGGGCAGATACGCAGTATTTT.

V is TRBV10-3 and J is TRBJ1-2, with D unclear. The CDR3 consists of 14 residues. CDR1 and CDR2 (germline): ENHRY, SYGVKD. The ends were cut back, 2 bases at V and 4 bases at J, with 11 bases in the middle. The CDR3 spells CAISEQGPGYGYTF. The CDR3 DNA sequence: TGTGCCATCAGTGAGCAAGGGCCCGGCTATGGCTACACCTTC.